These 23 T cell receptor beta chains share one sample of origin, sequenced in a study of T cells in Graves' hyperthyroidism and ophthalmopathy. Amplified regions were TCR beta CDR3 sequences from RNA transcripts. The HTBI primer set drove a first-round RT-PCR of the TCR CDR3. TCRdb recomputed calls from the multiplex PCR reads with MiXCR, one row per CDR3 protein. Of approximately 270,000 distinct CDR3 sequences listed, less than 15% were seen once; the top ten hold 10% to 15%. Material: blood. Source of these receptors: a woman aged 40-49 years with Graves' hyperthyroidism that later progressed to Graves' ophthalmopathy.

In its sample, this clonotype was seen many times. The gene calls are TRBV20-1 and TRBJ1-4; 7 bases are a match to TRBD1. Germline V gene data show CDR1 as DFQATT and CDR2 as SNEGSKA (reference sequence). The CDR3 runs 15 residues. V lost 6 bases and J lost 7; bases outside the gene matches: 14. CDR3 sequence reads: CSARRREGAGEKLFF. Here the CDR3 DNA reads TGCAGTGCAAGGAGGAGGGAGGGGGCAGGTGAAAAACTGTTTTTT.

This clonotype showed up just a few times. The V call is TRBV6-2 or TRBV6-3, the J call TRBJ2-7; D not certain. The germline CDR1 and CDR2 sequences are MNHEY and SVGEGT. The CDR3 runs 14 residues. V gave up 0 bases and J gave up 5 bases, with 11 bases separating them. DNA for the CDR3: TGTGCCAGCAGTTACTCCCTGGGTTCCAACGAGCAGTACTTC. It is translated as CASSYSLGSNEQYF.

V and J are TRBV6-1 and TRBJ1-5; 8 nucleotides agree with TRBD1. Germline CDR1 MNHNS, CDR2 SASEGT. V was clipped by 6 bases and J by 6 bases; unmatched bases: 7. This CDR3 comprises 14 residues. The CDR3 sequence: CASRDRERGQPQHF. CDR3 bases: TGTGCCAGCAGGGACAGGGAGAGGGGTCAGCCCCAGCATTTT.

This clonotype was observed a handful of times. A single base separates this from a much larger clone, so it may be a read error. The rearrangement links TRBV6-1 to TRBJ2-7, with 8 bases lining up with TRBD1. This CDR3 contains 15 residues. Germline lookup yields CDR1 MNHNS and CDR2 SASEGT. The CDR3 coding sequence is TGTGCCAGCAGTGAAGGGACAGGGAATTTTTACGGGCAGTACTTC. Protein sequence: CASSEGTGNFYGQYF.

The sample holds many counts of this clonotype. This chain links TRBV6-1 with TRBJ2-1; 11 bases line up with TRBD2. The CDR3 loop spans 15 amino acids. After removal of 5 bases from V and 9 bases from J, the junction contained 9 bases not matched to a gene. Germline lookup yields CDR1 MNHNS and CDR2 SASEGT. CDR3 sequence (DNA): TGTGCCAGCAGTTATTTACTAGCGGGAGCGGGTGAGCAGTTCTTC. It yields the protein CASSYLLAGAGEQFF.

This clonotype occurred many times. The CDR3 nucleotides are TGTGCCATCAGTGCGCGGGGACTAGCGGGAGAGGTGGATACGCAGTATTTT. This gives the protein CAISARGLAGEVDTQYF. The chain links TRBV10-3 to TRBJ2-3; TRBD2 aligns across 14 bases. The germline gives CDR1 ENHRY, CDR2 SYGVKD. The V gene end was trimmed by 4 bases and the J gene end by 6 bases; junction bases not matched to a gene: 9. The CDR3 loop spans 17 amino acids.

Notes on this clonotype: This sequence may be a read error, since a much larger clone differs from it by one base. This chain connects TRBV12-3 or TRBV12-4 to TRBJ2-1; D not certain. This CDR3 is built from 16 residues. The CDR3 DNA reads TGTGCCAGCAGTTTCTACCTGGATTTCTCCTACGATGAGCAGTTCTTC. It encodes CASSFYLDFSYDEQFF.

This clonotype was observed many times. CDR3 DNA: TGCGCCAGCAGCCAATTGGTAGCCCAGGGTTCTGAAGCTTTCTTT. It translates to CASSQLVAQGSEAFF. This chain uses TRBV4-1 with TRBJ1-1, with TRBD1 as a possible D gene (5 bases). Germline V lookup: CDR1 MGHRA, CDR2 YSYEKL. The CDR3 consists of 15 residues. V dropped 2 bases and J dropped 6 bases, with 16 bases sitting between them.

This clonotype has a count of ten or more. V is TRBV2 and J is TRBJ2-2, with TRBD2 as a possible D gene (6 bases). V lost 8 bases and J 5 bases, leaving 9 bases between the germline ends. The CDR3 covers 12 residues. From germline, CDR1 is SNHLY and CDR2 FYNNEI. DNA for the CDR3: TGTGCCAGCCAGGGACTTACCGGGGAGCTGTTTTTT. Its translation: CASQGLTGELFF.

The chain joins TRBV5-1 to TRBJ2-5; D ambiguous. The germline gives CDR1 SGHRS, CDR2 YFSETQ. The CDR3 is made up of 14 amino acids. The V gene lost 8 bases and the J gene lost 5 bases, with 19 bases spanning the gap. CDR3 loop: CASRFSEREETQYF. DNA for the CDR3: TGCGCCAGTCGTTTCAGCGAGAGAGAGGAGACCCAGTACTTC.

This clonotype was counted ten times or more. The rearrangement links TRBV5-1 to TRBJ2-7; D unclear. CDR3 length: 13 amino acids. Trimming cost V 4 bases and J 2 bases, with 10 bases left between them. CDR1 is SGHRS, CDR2 YFSETQ, per germline. The CDR3: CASSDIHPYEQYF. In DNA, the CDR3 is TGCGCCAGCAGCGACATCCACCCCTACGAGCAGTACTTC. The complete variable domain, with remaining parts taken from reference TRBV5-1 and TRBJ2-7, reads KAGVTQTPRYLIKTRGQQVTLSCSPISGHRSVSWYQQTPGQGLQFLFEYFSETQRNKGNFPGRFSGRQFSNSRSEMNVSTLELGDSALYLCASSDIHPYEQYFGPGTRLTVT.

This clonotype was detected ten times or more. This chain joins TRBV5-1 and TRBJ2-3; 9 bases are shared with TRBD2. Losses at the gene ends were 4 bases for V and 5 bases for J; bases not matched to a gene: 14. Germline V gives CDR1 SGHRS, CDR2 YFSETQ. There are 17 residues in the CDR3. The DNA of the CDR3 is TGCGCCAGCAGCCCCTACGGGCGGGAGGGGACGGGAGATACGCAGTATTTT. Its protein is CASSPYGREGTGDTQYF.

This clonotype was detected many times. CDR3 sequence: CASSLSTLARSSYEQYF. CDR3 nucleotide sequence: TGTGCCAGCAGTTTATCAACACTAGCGCGAAGCTCCTACGAGCAGTACTTC. The rearrangement joins TRBV28 to TRBJ2-7; 7 bases agree with TRBD2. The CDR3 is 17 amino acids. Germline CDR1 and CDR2: MDHEN and SYDVKM. Trimming cost V 1 base and J 0 bases; bases outside gene matches: 9.

This clonotype was seen more than once but under ten times. The CDR3 nucleotides read TGTGCCAGCAGTTCTACTTCTAGGGGTGTGACTTTC. Protein: CASSSTSRGVTF. The rearrangement uses TRBV11-2 and TRBJ2-6, with a tentative D call TRBD1 (5 bases). Germline assignment: CDR1 SGHAT and CDR2 FQNNGV. V was clipped by 6 bases and J by 17 bases, with 17 bases between them. The CDR3 runs to 12 residues.

This clonotype was seen ten or more times. A much larger clone lies a single base off, so this may be a read error. The chain is built from TRBV28 and TRBJ2-7; weak D call: TRBD2 (7 bases). The CDR3 runs 14 residues. Germline values: CDR1 MDHEN, CDR2 SYDVKM. CDR3 amino acids: CASIPMGGAYGQYF. In nucleotides, the CDR3 is TGTGCCAGCATCCCGATGGGGGGGGCGTACGGGCAGTACTTC.

The table lists this clonotype with a few counts. One base away lies a much larger clone, so this may be a sequencing read error. This rearrangement joins TRBV7-9 to TRBJ1-2; D is unclear. Per germline, CDR1 SEHNR and CDR2 FQNEAQ (reference sequence). The CDR3 has 11 amino acids. Here the CDR3 reads CVSSLLASYTF. In DNA form, the CDR3 reads TGTGTCAGCAGCTTATTGGCTAGTTACACCTTC.

This clonotype was seen repeatedly, ten times or more. The chain joins TRBV7-9 to TRBJ2-3, with 12 bases lining up with TRBD2. The CDR3 is 16 residues long. Losses at the gene ends were 5 bases for V and 3 bases for J; bases not matched to a gene: 6. Germline values: CDR1 SEHNR, CDR2 FQNEAQ (reference sequence). CDR3 nucleotide sequence: TGTGCCAGCAGCCTAGGACTAGCGGGGATAACAGATACGCAGTATTTT. It encodes CASSLGLAGITDTQYF.

This clonotype was found many times. The chain is built from TRBV28 and TRBJ2-1, with D perhaps TRBD2 (6 bases). The ends were cut back, 2 bases at V and 5 bases at J, with 10 bases in the middle. The CDR3 length is 14 residues. Germline lookup yields CDR1 MDHEN and CDR2 SYDVKM. CDR3 DNA: TGTGCCAGCAGTTTACTGGGACTCCACAATGAGCAGTTCTTC. Its protein product is CASSLLGLHNEQFF.

This clonotype was picked up many times. The chain combines TRBV28 with TRBJ2-1; D not certain. Per germline, CDR1 MDHEN and CDR2 SYDVKM. The CDR3 is 16 amino acids. V lost 6 bases to trimming and J lost 3 bases, with 18 bases between them. The DNA for the CDR3 is TGTGCCAGCAGCTCCACTACCCTGACGGGCTACAATGAGCAGTTCTTC. Its translation is CASSSTTLTGYNEQFF.

In this sample, this clonotype turned up a few times. This sequence may be a read error, since a much larger clone differs from it by one base. The chain uses TRBV18 and TRBJ1-1; D may be TRBD1 (5 bases). CDR1 and CDR2 from the germline V gene are KGHSH and LQKENI. Between the trimmed V and J ends, which lost 6 bases and 6 bases, there was a span of 11 bases. The CDR3 consists of 12 residues. CDR3 loop: CASSLWGAEAFF. The CDR3 DNA sequence: TGTGCCAGCTCGTTGTGGGGCGCTGAAGCTTTCTTT.

This clonotype was picked up many times. This chain joins TRBV12-3 or TRBV12-4 and TRBJ2-7; D gene unclear. The CDR3 is 14 amino acids. The ends were cut back, 5 bases at V and 1 base at J, with 12 bases in the middle. CDR3 sequence reads: CASSPDLRSYEQYF. CDR3 nucleotides: TGTGCCAGCAGTCCAGACCTTAGGTCCTACGAGCAGTACTTC.

This clonotype was observed many times. The rearrangement uses TRBV28 and TRBJ2-7; 8 bases are a match to TRBD2. CDR1 is MDHEN and CDR2 is SYDVKM in the germline V gene. The J segment lost 4 bases and the V segment lost 7 bases, leaving 12 bases of the junction unmatched. The CDR3 spans 15 residues. Here the CDR3 reads CASTAPSGSWYEQYF. CDR3 nucleotides: TGTGCCAGCACCGCCCCAAGCGGGAGTTGGTACGAGCAGTACTTC.

V is TRBV2 and J is TRBJ2-5; 7 bases align to TRBD1. The trim removed 7 bases at V and 4 bases at J, leaving 12 bases unmatched. Germline values: CDR1 SNHLY, CDR2 FYNNEI. The CDR3 has 15 amino acids. The CDR3 DNA reads TGTGCCAGCACCGCCTTGGACAGGACTCTAGAGACCCAGTACTTC. The encoded protein is CASTALDRTLETQYF.